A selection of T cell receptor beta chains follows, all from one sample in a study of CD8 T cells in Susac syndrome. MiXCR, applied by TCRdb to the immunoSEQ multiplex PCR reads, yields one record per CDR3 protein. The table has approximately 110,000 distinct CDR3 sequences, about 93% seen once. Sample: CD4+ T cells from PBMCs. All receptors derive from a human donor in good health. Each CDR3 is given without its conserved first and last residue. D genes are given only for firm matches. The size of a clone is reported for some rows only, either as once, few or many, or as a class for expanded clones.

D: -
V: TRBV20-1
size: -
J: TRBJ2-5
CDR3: SARSLQETQY

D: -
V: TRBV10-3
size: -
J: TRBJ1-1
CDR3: AIRRLSGSPGGNTEAF

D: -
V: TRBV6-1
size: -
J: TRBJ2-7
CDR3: ASSENTSTYEQY

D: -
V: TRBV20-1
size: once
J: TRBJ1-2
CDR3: SAQPWDAQGYT

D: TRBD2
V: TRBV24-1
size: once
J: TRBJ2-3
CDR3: ATSDSVAGGPRNTQY

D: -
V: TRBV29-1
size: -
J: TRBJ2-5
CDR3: STNGGPQETQY

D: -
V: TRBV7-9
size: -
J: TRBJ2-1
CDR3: ASSLADGTAYNEQF

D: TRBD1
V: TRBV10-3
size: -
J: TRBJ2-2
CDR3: AISGPGQGNTGELF

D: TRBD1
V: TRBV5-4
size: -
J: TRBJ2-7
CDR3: ASSTRQGAYEQY

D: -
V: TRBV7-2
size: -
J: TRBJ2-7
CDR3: ASSLGGASVSYEQY

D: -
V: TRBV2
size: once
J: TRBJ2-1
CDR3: ASSGERSSYNEQF

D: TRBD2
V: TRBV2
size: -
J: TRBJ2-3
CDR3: ASIDGTSGSTDTQY

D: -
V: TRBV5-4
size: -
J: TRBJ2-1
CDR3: ASSFSSGVYNEQF

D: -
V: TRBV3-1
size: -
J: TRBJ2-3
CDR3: ASSQEAGTDTQY

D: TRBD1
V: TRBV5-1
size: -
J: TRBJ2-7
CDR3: ASSEYGRDSSYEQY

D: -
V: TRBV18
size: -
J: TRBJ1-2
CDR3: ASSPPGEYGYT

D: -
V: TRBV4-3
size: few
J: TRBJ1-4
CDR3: ASSRDATNEKLF

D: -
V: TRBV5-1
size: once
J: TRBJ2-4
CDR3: ASSPTGAKNIQY

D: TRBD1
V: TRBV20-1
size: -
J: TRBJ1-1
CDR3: SAREGQGNTEAF

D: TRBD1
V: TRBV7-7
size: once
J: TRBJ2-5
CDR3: ASSWVQGVKY